A selection of T cell receptor beta chains follows, all from one sample in a study of T cell changes during pregnancy in multiple sclerosis. Sequencing was performed with immunoSEQ multiplex PCR; in TCRdb, only in-frame clones are kept and a portion is missing. The sample records 20,000 to 25,000 clones, less than 95% being singletons. The material was CD4+ T cells from peripheral blood mononuclear cells, obtained in the third trimester of pregnancy. These receptors came from a female donor in good health, enrolled as a control in a pregnancy study. The CDR3 runs from the conserved cysteine through the conserved F or W. A D gene is named only where the DNA matches it firmly. Clone sizes are given selectively: once, few, many, or a class where the clone is expanded.

cdr3_length,v_call,clone_size,j_call,d_call,cdr3_aa,cdr3_nt
14,TRBV28,.,TRBJ2-1,.,CASSPPRAYNEQFF,TGTGCCAGCAGTCCGCCCCGGGCCTACAATGAGCAGTTCTTC
13,TRBV19,.,TRBJ2-3,.,CASSGSSTDTQYF,TGTGCCAGTAGCGGTTCTAGCACAGATACGCAGTATTTT
11,TRBV6-6,.,TRBJ1-2,.,CASTGTYGYTF,TGTGCCAGCACAGGTACCTATGGCTACACCTTC
17,TRBV2,.,TRBJ1-1,TRBD1,CASSEGGGIGLNTEAFF,TGTGCCAGCAGTGAAGGAGGGGGCATCGGGTTGAACACTGAAGCTTTCTTT
13,TRBV6-5,.,TRBJ2-1,TRBD2,CASSRTSGNEQFF,TGTGCCAGCAGCCGAACTAGCGGCAATGAGCAGTTCTTC
18,TRBV30,few,TRBJ2-2,TRBD2,CAWSRSPGLAGETGELFF,TGTGCCTGGAGTCGGTCACCGGGACTAGCGGGAGAGACCGGGGAGCTGTTTTTT
16,TRBV11-2,.,TRBJ1-1,TRBD1,CASSLGKTGGNTEAFF,TGTGCCAGCAGCTTGGGAAAGACAGGGGGTAACACTGAAGCTTTCTTT
16,TRBV19,.,TRBJ2-3,TRBD2,CASSISPAGGTDTQYF,TGTGCCAGTAGTATATCCCCAGCGGGGGGCACAGATACGCAGTATTTT
15,TRBV7-8,.,TRBJ2-7,TRBD2,CASSPLAGGSYEQYF,TGTGCCAGCAGCCCCCTAGCGGGAGGGTCCTACGAGCAGTACTTC
15,TRBV7-2,.,TRBJ2-1,TRBD1,CASSQGTGVLNEQFF,TGTGCCAGCAGCCAGGGGACAGGGGTCCTCAATGAGCAGTTCTTC
12,TRBV6-5,.,TRBJ2-7,TRBD1,CASSRTGNEQYF,TGTGCCAGCAGCAGGACAGGGAACGAGCAGTACTTC
14,TRBV5-1,.,TRBJ1-1,.,CASSLEGRGTEAFF,TGCGCCAGCAGCTTGGAGGGTCGGGGCACTGAAGCTTTCTTT
15,TRBV19,.,TRBJ1-1,.,CASSIRSAGNTEAFF,TGTGCCAGTAGTATAAGGTCGGCGGGGAACACTGAAGCTTTCTTT
15,TRBV7-2,.,TRBJ2-7,TRBD1,CASSLATGRAYEQYF,TGTGCCAGCAGCTTAGCGACAGGGCGGGCCTACGAGCAGTACTTC
13,TRBV7-6,.,TRBJ2-5,.,CASSLAPLLAQYF,TGTGCCAGCAGCTTAGCCCCCCTCCTAGCCCAGTACTTC
14,TRBV5-1,.,TRBJ2-3,.,CASSLVRTTDTQYF,TGCGCCAGCAGCTTGGTCAGAACCACAGATACGCAGTATTTT
17,TRBV27,.,TRBJ2-3,.,CASSFLVAGASTDTQYF,TGTGCCAGCAGTTTTTTGGTCGCCGGTGCTAGCACAGATACGCAGTATTTT
12,TRBV2,.,TRBJ1-3,.,CASSAAGETIYF,TGTGCCAGCAGTGCTGCAGGGGAAACCATATATTTT
17,TRBV30,.,TRBJ1-5,TRBD1,CAWSFRGTGGPNQPQHF,TGTGCCTGGTCGTTCCGAGGGACAGGGGGCCCCAATCAGCCCCAGCATTTT
16,TRBV5-4,.,TRBJ2-5,TRBD2,CASSPGTSGGGETQYF,TGTGCCAGCAGCCCGGGGACTAGCGGGGGAGGGGAGACCCAGTACTTC
13,TRBV5-1,.,TRBJ2-7,TRBD1,CASSRDSAYEQYF,TGCGCCAGCAGCCGGGACAGCGCCTACGAGCAGTACTTC
15,TRBV5-4,.,TRBJ1-2,TRBD1,CASRKLRDRGLGYTF,TGTGCCAGCAGAAAACTCCGGGACAGGGGGCTTGGCTACACCTTC
19,TRBV19,.,TRBJ2-2,TRBD2,CASSISGGRTSGRTGELFF,TGTGCCAGTAGTATATCCGGGGGACGGACTAGCGGGAGGACCGGGGAGCTGTTTTTT
16,TRBV5-6,once,TRBJ2-5,TRBD2,CASSFYSGGALETQYF,TGTGCCAGCAGCTTCTATAGCGGGGGGGCCCTCGAGACCCAGTACTTC
16,TRBV7-9,.,TRBJ1-1,.,CASSLAQPGRYTEAFF,TGTGCCAGCAGCTTAGCACAGCCCGGAAGGTACACTGAAGCTTTCTTT
17,TRBV4-2,once,TRBJ2-1,TRBD2,CASSHPTSGASYNEQFF,TGTGCCAGCAGCCACCCCACTAGCGGGGCCTCATACAATGAGCAGTTCTTC
14,TRBV27,.,TRBJ1-2,TRBD1,CASSQLPTGKGYTF,TGTGCCAGCAGCCAACTCCCGACAGGGAAGGGCTACACCTTC